One and the same sample provided the 32 T cell receptor beta chains below, sequenced in a study of T cell repertoires in cytomegalovirus infection. TCRdb ran MiXCR on the reads and lists one entry per CDR3 protein. Of 80,000 to 90,000 distinct CDR3 sequences in the sample, approximately 45% were seen once. Their cognate antigens are unknown. The specimen was CD8+ T cells from cultured PBMCs, collected from culture after CMV antigen stimulation. Receptors originate from a human donor in good health (CMV status not recorded). Some clones in this sample may be carry-over from other donors' samples.

The chain recombines TRBV6-6 with TRBJ2-2; TRBD1 matches 8 bases. V lost 0 bases and J lost 5; bases outside the gene matches: 5. CDR1 is MNHNY, CDR2 SVGAGI, per germline (reference sequence). This CDR3 has 16 amino acids. The CDR3 sequence: CASSYSRTGRTGELFF. The CDR3 DNA follows: TGTGCCAGCAGTTACTCTAGGACAGGGCGGACCGGGGAGCTGTTTTTT.

The J gene is TRBJ2-5, the V gene TRBV5-1; 13 nucleotides agree with TRBD2. This CDR3 contains 16 residues. CDR1 is SGHRS, CDR2 YFSETQ, per germline. Trimming at V came to 5 bases and at J to 0 bases, leaving 4 bases not matched to a gene. For the CDR3, the DNA is TGCGCCAGCAGACCGACTAGCGGGAGGTACCAAGAGACCCAGTACTTC. Protein product: CASRPTSGRYQETQYF.

This clonotype is a singleton in its sample. The chain uses TRBV7-8 and TRBJ2-3, with D hard to call. Trimming removed 2 bases at V and 1 base at J, with 13 bases between. Germline CDR1 is SGHVS and CDR2 is FQNEAQ. The CDR3 spans 16 residues. The CDR3 DNA is TGTGCCAGCAGCTTAAACCCTAATCGGGGCACAGATACGCAGTATTTT. This sequence encodes CASSLNPNRGTDTQYF.

The chain has TRBV7-3 and TRBJ2-1; weak D call: TRBD2 (6 bases). Trimming took off 5 bases at V and 8 bases at J, with 13 bases between the two ends. CDR3 length equals 13 residues. The germline V gene has CDR1 SGHTA and CDR2 FQGTGA. The CDR3 region has the DNA TGTGCCAGCAGCCGACTAGTGTCAGATGAGCAGTTCTTC. Its translation is CASSRLVSDEQFF. Based on the CDR3 plus reference TRBV7-3 and TRBJ2-1, the full variable domain is GAGVSQTPSNKVTEKGKYVELRCDPISGHTALYWYRQSLGQGPEFLIYFQGTGAADDSGLPNDRFFAVRPEGSVSTLKIQRTERGDSAVYLCASSRLVSDEQFFGPGTRLTVL.

The J gene is TRBJ2-1, the V gene TRBV7-6; maybe TRBD1 (6 bases). V lost 2 bases, J lost 7 bases, and 27 bases lay in between. This CDR3 has 19 amino acids. CDR1 is SGHVS and CDR2 is FNYEAQ in the germline V gene. The CDR3 nucleotides are TGTGCCAGCAGCTTAAGGCGGGCAGGGGCAGACATACTAAGAAATGAGCAGTTCTTC. Encoded protein: CASSLRRAGADILRNEQFF. Full variable domain (outside the CDR3, taken from reference TRBV7-6 and TRBJ2-1): GAGVSQSPRYKVTKRGQDVALRCDPISGHVSLYWYRQALGQGPEFLTYFNYEAQQDKSGLPNDRFSAERPEGSISTLTIQRTEQRDSAMYRCASSLRRAGADILRNEQFFGPGTRLTVL.

This clonotype was found a few times. The chain uses TRBV7-2 and TRBJ2-1, with D possibly TRBD1 on 6 matching bases. Germline V lookup: CDR1 SGHTA, CDR2 FQGNSA. Trimming removed 6 bases from V and 6 bases from J, with 15 bases in between. The CDR3 runs to 14 residues. For the CDR3, the DNA is TGTGCCAGCAGGCCTCGTCAGGGGAGCAATGAGCAGTTCTTC. Its translation is CASRPRQGSNEQFF.

The CDR3 here is CASSQEGTQETQYF. In DNA form, the CDR3 reads TGCGCCAGCAGCCAAGAGGGGACACAAGAGACCCAGTACTTC. The chain links TRBV4-1 to TRBJ2-5; TRBD1 might be the D (6 bases). The CDR3 spans 14 residues. V dropped 0 bases and J dropped 2 bases, with 7 bases sitting between them. Per germline, CDR1 MGHRA and CDR2 YSYEKL.

The J gene is TRBJ1-2, the V gene TRBV11-2; D call uncertain. Germline V gene data show CDR1 as SGHAT and CDR2 as FQNNGV. The CDR3 sequence is 14 residues long. V was pared by 1 base and J by 4 bases, with 10 bases between. CDR3 in amino acids: CASSLVGNPYGYTF. The CDR3 nucleotides read TGTGCCAGCAGCTTAGTGGGCAATCCCTATGGCTACACCTTC.

V is TRBV5-1 and J is TRBJ2-3; tentatively, D is TRBD2 (5 bases). V gave up 6 bases and J gave up 4 bases, with 18 bases separating them. The CDR3 extends over 15 amino acids. Germline-derived CDR1 and CDR2 are SGHRS and YFSETQ. Here the CDR3 reads CASTLGGSLADTQYF. DNA of the CDR3: TGCGCCAGCACCCTTGGAGGCTCCCTTGCAGATACGCAGTATTTT.

The chain has TRBV27 and TRBJ1-1; D is unclear. The CDR3 is 15 amino acids. Germline-derived CDR1 and CDR2 are MNHEY and SMNVEV (reference sequence). The V end lost 3 bases, the J end lost 3 bases, and 14 bases lay between the germline ends. Here the CDR3 DNA reads TGTGCCAGCAGTTTTTCCGCCTTGGGTTACACTGAAGCTTTCTTT. It yields the protein CASSFSALGYTEAFF.

The V and J genes are TRBV27 and TRBJ2-7, with TRBD2 identical over 7 bases. The CDR3 has 17 residues. V was clipped by 2 bases and J by 3 bases; unmatched bases: 13. Germline assignment: CDR1 MNHEY and CDR2 SMNVEV (reference sequence). The CDR3 loop reads CASSLEGISGNIYEQYF. The CDR3 DNA reads TGTGCCAGCAGTTTAGAGGGTATAAGCGGGAACATCTACGAGCAGTACTTC.

V usage is TRBV7-2 and J usage is TRBJ1-1; tentatively, D is TRBD1 (5 bases). The length of the CDR3 is 12 residues. V was pared by 8 bases and J by 3 bases, with 10 bases between. CDR1 is SGHTA, CDR2 FQGNSA, per germline. CDR3 sequence (DNA): TGTGCCAGCCACCAGGGTTACACTGAAGCTTTCTTT. It specifies CASHQGYTEAFF.

The CDR3 nucleotides are TGTGCCAGCAGCCACCTGACTGGGCGGGAGCAGTACTTC. It yields the protein CASSHLTGREQYF. This chain uses TRBV3-1 with TRBJ2-7; D gene unclear. This CDR3 spans 13 amino acids. V lost 3 bases and J 7 bases, leaving 13 bases between the germline ends. Looked up from germline, CDR1 is LGHDT and CDR2 is YNNKEL (reference sequence).

Of note for this clonotype: Germline is not matched at one junction end, which may reflect a read error. The V and J genes are TRBV4-1 and TRBJ2-7; maybe TRBD2 (6 bases). This CDR3 contains 14 residues. Germline V gene sequence: CDR1 MGHRA, CDR2 YSYEKL. This chain's CDR3 is CASSQDSGNYEQYF. The CDR3 region has the DNA TGTGCCAGCAGCCAGGATAGCGGAAACTACGAGCAGTACTTC.

This clonotype came up a few times. V and J are TRBV19 and TRBJ1-2; unclear D gene. Germline V gene lookup returns CDR1 LNHDA and CDR2 SQIVND (reference sequence). This CDR3 has 14 amino acids. The V gene lost 5 bases and the J gene lost 0 bases, with 10 bases spanning the gap. Written as DNA, the CDR3 is TGTGCCAGTAGTCCCGAGAGAGCTAACTATGGCTACACCTTC. Its protein is CASSPERANYGYTF.

The chain couples TRBV11-1 to TRBJ2-1; perhaps TRBD2 as D (6 bases). Germline CDR1 is SGHAT and CDR2 is FQDESV (reference sequence). V was clipped by 0 bases and J by 7 bases, with 13 bases between them. This CDR3 contains 15 residues. The CDR3 nucleotides are TGTGCCAGCAGCTTAGCGCTTTCGGGAGTTAATGAGCAGTTCTTC. Its translation is CASSLALSGVNEQFF.

The CDR3 loop reads CASSPLELEDEKLFF. DNA for the CDR3: TGTGCCAGCAGCCCCCTTGAGTTAGAAGATGAAAAACTGTTTTTT. The genes are TRBV7-1 and TRBJ1-4; no firm D call. TRBV7-1 is labeled an ORF, and its function is uncertain. The CDR3 has 15 amino acids. V dropped 5 bases and J dropped 6 bases, with 16 bases sitting between them.

In this sample, this clonotype turned up a few times. This chain joins TRBV7-2 and TRBJ2-3, with no clear D. In germline, CDR1 is SGHTA, CDR2 FQGNSA. The CDR3 spans 16 residues. V was clipped by 7 bases and J by 3 bases, with 20 bases between them. DNA of the CDR3: TGTGCCAGCACCCAACGGATCAGGCTATTAACAGATACGCAGTATTTT. It codes for CASTQRIRLLTDTQYF.

The CDR3 sequence is CASSPRLVEGGQPQHF. DNA of the CDR3: TGTGCCAGCAGCCCCCGCCTAGTGGAGGGGGGCCAGCCCCAGCATTTT. The rearrangement links TRBV3-1 to TRBJ1-5, with TRBD1 as a possible D gene (6 bases). V was shortened by 4 bases and J by 7 bases, with 20 bases between the two germline ends. Germline CDR1 LGHDT, CDR2 YNNKEL (reference sequence). This CDR3 spans 16 amino acids.

The genes are TRBV28 and TRBJ2-2, with 7 nucleotides matching TRBD2. Trimming at V came to 6 bases and at J to 3 bases, leaving 10 bases not matched to a gene. The CDR3 is made up of 16 amino acids. The V gene's germline CDR1 is MDHEN and CDR2 SYDVKM. CDR3 nucleotides: TGTGCCAGCAGATTACGGGGGGAGTGGGACACCGGGGAGCTGTTTTTT. Translating it yields CASRLRGEWDTGELFF.

The chain combines TRBV27 with TRBJ2-1, with TRBD2 identical over 14 bases. CDR1 is MNHEY and CDR2 is SMNVEV in the germline V gene (reference sequence). The CDR3 is 15 amino acids. J gave up 12 bases and V 4 bases, and 8 bases lay outside the gene matches. As DNA, the CDR3 is TGTGCCAGCAGTTCTTCCGGGACTAGCGGGAGTGGGCAGTTCTTC. It specifies CASSSSGTSGSGQFF.

The chain uses TRBV5-4 and TRBJ2-1; perhaps TRBD2 as D (6 bases). This CDR3 is built from 15 residues. The germline gives CDR1 SGHNT, CDR2 YYREEE (reference sequence). Trimming pared 0 bases from V and 4 bases from J, leaving 11 bases between. In DNA, the CDR3 is TGTGCCAGCAGCTTGGTCAGGGAGGCTTACAATGAGCAGTTCTTC. Amino acid sequence: CASSLVREAYNEQFF.

For this clonotype: In this CDR3 the conserved last residue, phenylalanine or tryptophan, is missing, so a read error is likely. The chain is built from TRBV7-9 and TRBJ2-1; 8 positions match TRBD2. The CDR3 totals 19 residues. CDR1 is SEHNR, CDR2 FQNEAQ, per germline (reference sequence). J was trimmed by 8 bases and V by 1 base; bases with no gene match: 19. The CDR3 sequence: CASSLVVGMTSGRCDEQFC. As DNA, the CDR3 is TGTGCCAGCAGCTTAGTAGTGGGAATGACCAGCGGGAGATGTGATGAGCAGTTCTGC.

The rearrangement joins TRBV2 to TRBJ2-3, with 9 bases fitting TRBD2. The CDR3 totals 17 residues. Germline V gene data show CDR1 as SNHLY and CDR2 as FYNNEI. V dropped 8 bases and J dropped 4; count of bases not matched to a gene: 16. The CDR3 DNA reads as TGTGCCAGCTCTGCCCGGGGTAGCGGGAGTCGCGCAGATACGCAGTATTTT. Its protein product is CASSARGSGSRADTQYF.

The V call is TRBV27, the J call TRBJ1-4; unclear D gene. Germline V gene sequence: CDR1 MNHEY, CDR2 SMNVEV (reference sequence). CDR3 size: 15 residues. Trimming shortened V by 5 bases and J by 3 bases, and 13 bases separated the two germline ends. As DNA, the CDR3 is TGTGCCAGCAGTGCCTTATTGGGGTCTAATGAAAAACTGTTTTTT. Translating it yields CASSALLGSNEKLFF.

V gene TRBV20-1 combines with J gene TRBJ1-1; weak D call: TRBD1 (6 bases). V lost 5 bases and J 5 bases, leaving 21 bases between the germline ends. The germline V gene has CDR1 DFQATT and CDR2 SNEGSKA (reference sequence). The CDR3 consists of 15 residues. CDR3 sequence reads: CSASPGQGWLTEAFF. In nucleotides, the CDR3 is TGCAGTGCTTCCCCGGGGCAGGGGTGGCTGACTGAAGCTTTCTTT.

On this clonotype itself: One base away lies a much larger clone, so this may be a sequencing read error. V and J are TRBV7-6 and TRBJ2-7; D gene uncertain. Deletions cut 2 bases from V and 6 bases from J, with 11 bases between. The CDR3 is 13 amino acids. Germline assignment: CDR1 SGHVS and CDR2 FNYEAQ. The DNA of the CDR3 is TGTGCCAGCAGCTTAAAACAACGGCGCGAGCAGTACTTC. This gives the protein CASSLKQRREQYF.

The chain employs TRBV27 and TRBJ1-5; no clear D. This CDR3 is 14 amino acids long. The V gene lost 3 bases and the J gene lost 4 bases, with 10 bases spanning the gap. Per germline, CDR1 MNHEY and CDR2 SMNVEV (reference sequence). CDR3 in DNA: TGTGCCAGCAGTTTGGGCGGGCCTAATCAGCCCCAGCATTTT. Protein: CASSLGGPNQPQHF.

There are a few counts of this clonotype. The chain uses TRBV7-8 and TRBJ1-2; 8 bases are shared with TRBD1. Unmatched junction bases numbered 2, after V lost 2 bases and J lost 6 bases. Germline V gene lookup returns CDR1 SGHVS and CDR2 FQNEAQ. CDR3 size: 13 residues. CDR3 nucleotide sequence: TGTGCCAGCAGCTTAACACAGGGGGATGGCTACACCTTC. Its protein is CASSLTQGDGYTF.

This clonotype was observed a handful of times. The chain joins TRBV18 to TRBJ2-3; 14 nucleotides agree with TRBD2. This CDR3 has 18 residues. The V gene's germline CDR1 is KGHSH and CDR2 LQKENI. The V gene end was trimmed by 3 bases and the J gene end by 6 bases; junction bases not matched to a gene: 11. The CDR3 bases are TGTGCCAGCTCACCCCCCGATGGACTAGCGGGAGGAGCGGATACGCAGTATTTT. It specifies CASSPPDGLAGGADTQYF.

The chain carries TRBV14 and TRBJ2-7; 10 positions match TRBD2. The CDR3 length is 16 residues. V shed 4 bases and J 2 bases; nucleotides not matched to a gene: 8. Germline V CDR1 and CDR2: SGHDN, FVKESK. The CDR3 DNA follows: TGTGCCAGCAGCCCGCGTAGCGGGAGGTTCGCCTACGAGCAGTACTTC. Its protein product is CASSPRSGRFAYEQYF.

This sequence joins TRBV4-1 and TRBJ2-1, with D hard to call. V lost 4 bases and J lost 3, with 10 bases in between. The V gene's germline CDR1 is MGHRA and CDR2 YSYEKL. This CDR3 spans 14 amino acids. In nucleotides, the CDR3 is TGCGCCAGCAGCCCTGCGACTGGCTACAATGAGCAGTTCTTC. The encoded protein is CASSPATGYNEQFF.